This TCR beta chain was sequenced in a study of T-cell memory formation after mild COVID-19. Study context: TCR clustering was largely donor specific.

Sample barcodes and UMIs were carried by the TCR alpha and TCR beta cDNA libraries that 5'RACE generated with constant-segment primers. TCRdb passed the 5' RACE reads through MiXCR, listing each CDR3 protein once. This sample has 250,000 to 400,000 distinct CDR3 sequences, with around 15% found just once. The V gene's germline CDR1 is SGDLS and CDR2 YYNGEE. Trimming shortened V by 0 bases and J by 6 bases, and 15 bases separated the two germline ends. This CDR3 region has 16 residues. About this clonotype: The antigen is not known.

General study results and limits: Unconfirmed was the SARS-CoV-2 specificity of second-wave clones that peaked on day 37. CD4+ bias marked clones expanding day 15 to 37, unlike balanced contracting clones.

The V call is TRBV9, the J call TRBJ2-2; D call uncertain. This TCR was recovered from a man between 18 and 35 years old who had mild COVID-19 (a few samples of this study predate the infection). Cell type and time point are not known. The sequencing input was PBMCs or a T cell subset sorted from them (not recorded which). CDR3 sequence (DNA): TGTGCCAGCAGCGTAGCCCCTCACAGTAGCCCCGGGGAGCTGTTTTTT. Translated: CASSVAPHSSPGELFF.